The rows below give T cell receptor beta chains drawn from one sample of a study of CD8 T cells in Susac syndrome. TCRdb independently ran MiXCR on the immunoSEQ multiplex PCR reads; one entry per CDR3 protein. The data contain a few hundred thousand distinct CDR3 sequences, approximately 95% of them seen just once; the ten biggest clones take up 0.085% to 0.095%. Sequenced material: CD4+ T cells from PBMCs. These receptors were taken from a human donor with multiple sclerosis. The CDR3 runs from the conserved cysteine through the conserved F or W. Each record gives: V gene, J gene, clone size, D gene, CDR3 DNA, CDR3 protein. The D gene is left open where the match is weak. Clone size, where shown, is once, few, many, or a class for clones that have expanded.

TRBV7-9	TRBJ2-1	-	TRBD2	TGTGCCAGCAGCTTTTCCGGGACTAGCCGGGGGTTGAATGAGCAGTTCTTC	CASSFSGTSRGLNEQFF
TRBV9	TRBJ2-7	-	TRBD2	TGTGCCAGCAGCATTAGCGGGAGCCTGGCCGAGCAGTACTTC	CASSISGSLAEQYF
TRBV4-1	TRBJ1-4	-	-	TGCGCCAGCAGCCTAGAGACACCTGAGAAACTGTTTTTT	CASSLETPEKLFF
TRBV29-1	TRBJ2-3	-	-	TGCAGCGTTGGAGGCAGAACCACAGATACGCAGTATTTT	CSVGGRTTDTQYF
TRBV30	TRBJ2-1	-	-	TGTGCCTGGAGTCGGCAGGGATACAATGAGCAGTTCTTC	CAWSRQGYNEQFF
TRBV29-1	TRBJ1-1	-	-	TGCAGCGTCGTACTTTGGGGGGCCTCGAACACTGAAGCTTTCTTT	CSVVLWGASNTEAFF
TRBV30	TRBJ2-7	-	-	TGTGCCTGGAGTGTCGGGACCTCCTACGAGCAGTACTTC	CAWSVGTSYEQYF
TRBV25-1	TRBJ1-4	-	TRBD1	TGTGCCAGCAGTACGCGGACAGGGTCGCCTAATGAAAAACTGTTTTTT	CASSTRTGSPNEKLFF
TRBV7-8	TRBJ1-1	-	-	TGTGCCAGCAGAGTAGGACAGCTGAACACTGAAGCTTTCTTT	CASRVGQLNTEAFF
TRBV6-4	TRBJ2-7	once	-	TGTGCCAGCAGTGCCCCCCGTAGCAGCTCCTACGAGCAGTACTTC	CASSAPRSSSYEQYF
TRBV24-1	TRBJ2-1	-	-	TGTGCCACCAGTGACACAGGGTTGGGGCAGTTCTTC	CATSDTGLGQFF
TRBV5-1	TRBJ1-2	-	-	TGCGCCAGCAGCGCCTTAAAGGGAGGCGGCTACACCTTC	CASSALKGGGYTF
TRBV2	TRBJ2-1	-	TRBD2	TGTGCCAGCAGTGATCTAGCGGGAGAGCAGTTCTTC	CASSDLAGEQFF
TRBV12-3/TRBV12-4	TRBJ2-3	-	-	TGTGCCAGCAGTTTAGCCCGGGTAAATACGCAGTATTTT	CASSLARVNTQYF